This T cell receptor (beta chain) derives from a study of monozygotic twins with inflammatory bowel disease. Germline lookup yields CDR1 MNHNS and CDR2 SASEGT. The CDR3 covers 15 residues. Eight separate reactions per sample served to make cDNA. cDNA encoding TCRalpha and TCRbeta underwent two nested PCRs of approximately 16 and 10 cycles, each of which was followed by bead purification. TCRdb re-analyzed the 5' RACE reads; it lists each CDR3 protein once, without DNA. The repertoire shows just over 300,000 distinct CDR3 sequences; the top ten hold 5.5% to 6.5%. Study-wide points: Whether twins were concordant or discordant made no difference to repertoire similarity, possibly from limited power.

About this clonotype: Its antigen is currently unknown.

V usage is TRBV6-1 and J usage is TRBJ1-1; the D call from TCRdb, TRBD1, cannot be confirmed without DNA. This TCR came from a human donor with ulcerative colitis or Crohn's disease, or a healthy co-twin of an affected twin (not recorded which). The sample consisted of blood. This chain's CDR3 is CASSERQGAGTEAFF.